What follows are 15 T cell receptor beta chains derived from one specimen sequenced in a study of blood T cell repertoires in COVID-19. Here immunoSEQ multiplex PCR was the method, and the copy in TCRdb shows in-frame clones only, minus some. Of tens of thousands of clones in the sample, almost 80% were seen once. The sequencing input was peripheral blood. These receptors were obtained from a man aged 55 to 70 with acute or convalescent COVID-19.

The V call is TRBV7-9, the J call TRBJ2-5; D is unresolved. V gave up 2 bases and J gave up 5 bases, with 12 bases separating them. The CDR3 is 14 residues long. Germline CDR1 is SEHNR and CDR2 is FQNEAQ (reference sequence). The chain's CDR3 is CASSLRTYRETQYF. CDR3 nucleotide sequence: TGTGCCAGCAGCTTACGAACCTACCGTGAGACCCAGTACTTC.

This clone was recorded a few times. The chain has TRBV3-1 (or the pseudogene TRBV3-2) and TRBJ2-3; 15 bases match TRBD2. This CDR3 has 18 amino acids. Looked up from germline, CDR1 is LGHDT and CDR2 is YNNKEL (reference sequence). The trim removed 0 bases at V and 1 base at J, leaving 2 bases unmatched. The CDR3 nucleotides read TGTGCCAGCAGCCAAGAGGGACTAGCGGGGGGAGGCACAGATACGCAGTATTTT. This encodes CASSQEGLAGGGTDTQYF.

The chain uses TRBV6-6 and TRBJ2-3; 7 positions match TRBD2. The CDR3 totals 14 residues. J gave up 0 bases and V 7 bases, and 4 bases lay outside the gene matches. CDR1 MNHNY and CDR2 SVGAGI come from the germline V gene (reference sequence). CDR3 sequence (DNA): TGTGCCAGCAAGGCGGGGGATAGCACAGATACGCAGTATTTT. This codes for CASKAGDSTDTQYF.

This clone appeared a single time. The chain combines TRBV7-9 with TRBJ2-2; perhaps TRBD1 as D (5 bases). The CDR3 totals 15 residues. Trimming took 1 base from V and 5 from J, leaving 11 bases between them. CDR1 and CDR2 from the germline V gene are SEHNR and FQNEAQ (reference sequence). The CDR3 spells CASSLGEGETGELFF. CDR3 sequence (DNA): TGTGCCAGCAGCTTAGGTGAAGGGGAAACCGGGGAGCTGTTTTTT.

This sequence joins TRBV3-1 (or the pseudogene TRBV3-2) and TRBJ2-7, with a tentative D call TRBD2 (5 bases). Germline V CDR1 and CDR2: LGHDT, YNNKEL (reference sequence). The CDR3 is 14 residues long. Trimming took 2 bases from V and 3 from J, leaving 11 bases between them. The CDR3 reads CASSQHGNVYEQYF. DNA for the CDR3: TGTGCCAGCAGCCAACACGGGAACGTCTACGAGCAGTACTTC.

This clone has only a few counts. The rearrangement links TRBV5-8 to TRBJ2-2; a possible D gene is TRBD2 (6 bases). V lost 5 bases and J 2 bases, leaving 10 bases between the germline ends. The CDR3 consists of 14 residues. Germline CDR1 SGHTS, CDR2 YDEGEE. CDR3 residues: CASRSGVNTGELFF. In DNA, the CDR3 is TGTGCCAGCAGGTCGGGGGTCAACACCGGGGAGCTGTTTTTT.

The J gene is TRBJ1-6, the V gene TRBV14; 11 bases line up with TRBD1. The V and J ends lost 0 bases and 10 bases, in that order; junction bases with no gene match: 5. The CDR3 is made up of 16 amino acids. CDR1 is SGHDN and CDR2 is FVKESK in the germline V gene. The CDR3 sequence is CASSQEDRGRGSPLHF. CDR3 nucleotides: TGTGCCAGCAGCCAAGAGGACAGGGGGCGAGGATCACCCCTCCACTTT.

The chain recombines TRBV7-2 with TRBJ2-3, with 7 bases that match TRBD1. Germline values: CDR1 SGHTA, CDR2 FQGNSA. CDR3 length: 14 amino acids. With 5 bases clipped from V and 1 base from J, the junction kept 3 bases outside the gene matches. This chain's CDR3 is CASSGTVGTDTQYF. The CDR3 region has the DNA TGTGCCAGCAGCGGGACAGTGGGCACAGATACGCAGTATTTT. The full variable domain, completed using reference TRBV7-2 and TRBJ2-3, is GAGVSQSPSNKVTEKGKDVELRCDPISGHTALYWYRQSLGQGLEFLIYFQGNSAPDKSGLPSDRFSAERTGGSVSTLTIQRTQQEDSAVYLCASSGTVGTDTQYFGPGTRLTVL.

This clone was counted once. The chain recombines TRBV5-1 with TRBJ1-1, with D perhaps TRBD1 (5 bases). This CDR3 comprises 14 residues. Germline CDR1 reads SGHRS; CDR2 reads YFSETQ. The V end was cut by 2 bases, the J end by 4 bases, with 12 bases between. The CDR3 DNA sequence: TGCGCCAGCAGCTTTGGGCAGGGCGGCACTGAAGCTTTCTTT. Translation gives CASSFGQGGTEAFF.

The J gene is TRBJ1-4, the V gene TRBV28; a weak D match, TRBD1 (5 bases). The V gene's germline CDR1 is MDHEN and CDR2 SYDVKM. The CDR3 totals 12 residues. Trimming cost V 8 bases and J 4 bases, with 8 bases left between them. CDR3 in amino acids: CASGGINEKLFF. The CDR3 DNA follows: TGTGCCAGCGGGGGGATTAATGAAAAACTGTTTTTT.

This clone was picked up one time. This rearrangement joins TRBV18 to TRBJ1-1; 10 bases are shared with TRBD1. The CDR3 loop spans 16 amino acids. Trimming took 0 bases from V and 1 from J; bases not matched to a gene: 2. Germline assignment: CDR1 KGHSH and CDR2 LQKENI. CDR3 DNA sequence: TGTGCCAGCTCACCACCCAGGACAGGGGGGAACACTGAAGCTTTCTTT. It encodes CASSPPRTGGNTEAFF.

The V gene is TRBV29-1, the J gene TRBJ2-1, with 8 bases identical to TRBD2. Germline loops: CDR1 SQVTM, CDR2 ANQGSEA. This CDR3 has 15 amino acids. The junction had 11 bases not matched to a gene; V was cut back by 7 bases and J by 3 bases. In DNA form, the CDR3 reads TGCAGCGCTGCAAGCTCGGGGGGGAACTACAATGAGCAGTTCTTC. Protein product: CSAASSGGNYNEQFF.

This sequence joins TRBV12-3 or TRBV12-4 and TRBJ2-5, with 7 bases aligning to TRBD1. V lost 4 bases, J lost 3 bases, and 2 bases stayed unmatched. This CDR3 spans 13 amino acids. This CDR3 is CASSWDRKETQYF. As DNA, the CDR3 is TGTGCCAGCAGTTGGGACAGAAAAGAGACCCAGTACTTC.

V and J are TRBV5-8 and TRBJ2-5; 9 bases are shared with TRBD2. CDR3 length equals 16 residues. Germline CDR1 and CDR2: SGHTS and YDEGEE. V lost 4 bases, J lost 3 bases, and 10 bases stayed unmatched. In DNA, the CDR3 is TGTGCCAGCAGCCTCCGACGAGCGGGGGGCAAAGAGACCCAGTACTTC. It yields the protein CASSLRRAGGKETQYF.

The chain couples TRBV10-2 to TRBJ1-2; D unresolved. V was pared by 8 bases and J by 5 bases, with 18 bases between. The CDR3 has 14 amino acids. Germline CDR1 WSHSY, CDR2 SAAADI. CDR3 loop: CASSQQQLAYGYTF. The DNA for the CDR3 is TGCGCCAGCTCTCAACAACAGCTTGCGTATGGCTACACCTTC.